This TCR beta chain was profiled in a study of T cells after yellow fever vaccination. At the level of the study: Low-cell-number fractions underwent preparation using SMART-Seq v4 Ultra Low Input. Study findings and constraints: The booster saw the reappearance of most primary-vaccination clones (around 96% CD4, around 90% CD8). The appearance of a small share of clonotypes in both CD4 and CD8 compartments was observed.

5'RACE template switching generated TCR cDNA, adding a universal primer site and UMIs. MiXCR was run by TCRdb on the 5' RACE reads, yielding one entry per CDR3 protein. The sample has under 150,000 distinct CDR3 sequences, approximately 14% seen once. Regarding this clonotype: What it binds is unknown.

This CDR3 region has 14 residues. Trimming removed 6 bases from V and 1 base from J; junction bases left unmatched: 5. CDR1 MNHNY and CDR2 SVGAGI come from the germline V gene (reference sequence). Here the sequenced sample was CD8+ T cells sorted from PBMCs, taken 5 days after the yellow fever booster vaccination. The TCR comes from a man younger than 30 who received the YFV17D yellow fever vaccine. The chain couples TRBV6-6 to TRBJ2-5, with 7 nucleotides matching TRBD1. For the CDR3, the DNA is TGTGCCAGCAGAATGACAGGGATCCAAGAGACCCAGTACTTC. This gives the protein CASRMTGIQETQYF.